The text below deals with one T cell receptor (beta chain). Its cognate antigen has yet to be identified. No much larger clone exists at a distance of one base, and base qualities are not known. Whole blood was collected in K2EDTA tubes by collaborating institutions according to the institutions' own protocols. Collaborator samples were shipped for TCRbeta analysis as frozen whole blood, isolated PBMCs, or DNA extracted from either sample type. The sample is drawn from a study of blood T cell repertoires in COVID-19 (dated by TCRdb to between 2020 and 2021). Regarding the research as a whole: Samples from collaborators originated in the United States, Italy and Spain and spanned both the acute and convalescent phases of COVID-19. The material from the prospective study consisted of cDNA or gDNA derived from T cells, B-cell-depleted T cells, or PBMCs. The dataset comprised deeply sampled blood TCRbeta repertoires from subjects exposed to, actively infected with, or recovered from COVID-19. The repertoires were released in a freely available public database meant as a resource for research on the immune response to SARS-CoV-2. Samples were obtained from the ongoing ImmuneRACE study (first 160 participants) and from some 1,300 subjects provided by 6 global collaborators. The sample metadata nearly always contained a de-identified subject ID, COVID-19 status, age in years and sex. Where available, HLA class I and class II types were taken from metadata supplied by the sample provider and were not determined by assay-based typing.

Broad study findings and their caveats: The quantity of clinical and demographic metadata differed by source and by participant and was supplied without curation.

The immunoSEQ Assay, a bias-controlled multiplex PCR, was used to amplify TCRbeta CDR3 regions from genomic DNA. The study's processing was this. The number of nucleated cells in each sample was estimated by amplification of reference gene primers within the assay. Sequence reads were collapsed and filtered to measure the absolute abundance of every unique TCRbeta CDR3 rearrangement. For each sample, productive Simpson clonality was calculated as the square root of Simpson's diversity index over productive rearrangements. TCRdb took over this immuneACCESS table, retaining in-frame rearrangements with V and J assigned. Such tables are incomplete; in checked studies, under half of the missing clones stem from an unresolved V gene, and the remainder is unexplained. D and trimming were read from the DNA, whereas the V and J calls and clone size are those reported in that table. The sample table records 30,000 to 45,000 clones; over 65% of these occur just once. Roughly a sixth of the sample belongs to the ten largest clones.

The sequencing sample was made of peripheral blood. This TCR was recovered from a man in his 70s with acute or convalescent COVID-19.

DNA sequence: TGTGCCAGTAGTATGCGGGGGTTTCAGACTACGCAGTATTTT. It translates as CASSMRGFQTTQYF. This receptor chain uses TRBV19 and TRBJ2-3; 7 bases in the junction line up with TRBD2. Unmatched junction bases come to 8, with V trimmed by 3 bases and J by 8 bases. The CDR3, cysteine through phenylalanine, is 14 amino acids long. Kept here is only the CDR3 DNA, which spans 42 bases and is read in frame from base 1. CDR1 and CDR2, per the germline V gene (reference sequence), are LNHDA and SQIVND. Here the CDR3 is joined to the reference TRBV19 and TRBJ2-3 genes, and the full variable domain is: DGGITQSPKYLFRKEGQNVTLSCEQNLNHDAMYWYRQDPGQGLRLIYYSQIVNDFQKGDIAEGYSVSREKKESFPLTVTSAQKNPTAFYLCASSMRGFQTTQYFGPGTRLTVL.